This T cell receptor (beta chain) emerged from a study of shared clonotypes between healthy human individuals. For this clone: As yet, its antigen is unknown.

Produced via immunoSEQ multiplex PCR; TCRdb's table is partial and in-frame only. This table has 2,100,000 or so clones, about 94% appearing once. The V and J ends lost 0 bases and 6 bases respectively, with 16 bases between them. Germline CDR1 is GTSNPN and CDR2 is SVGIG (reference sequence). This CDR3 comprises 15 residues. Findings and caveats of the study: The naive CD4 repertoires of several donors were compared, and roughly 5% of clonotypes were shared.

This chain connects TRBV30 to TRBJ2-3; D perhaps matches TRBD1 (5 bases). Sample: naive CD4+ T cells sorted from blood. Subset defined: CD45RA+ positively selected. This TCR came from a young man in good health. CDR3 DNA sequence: TGTGCCTGGAGTGTACTAAGGGGTCCTAGGGATACGCAGTATTTT. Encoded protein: CAWSVLRGPRDTQYF.